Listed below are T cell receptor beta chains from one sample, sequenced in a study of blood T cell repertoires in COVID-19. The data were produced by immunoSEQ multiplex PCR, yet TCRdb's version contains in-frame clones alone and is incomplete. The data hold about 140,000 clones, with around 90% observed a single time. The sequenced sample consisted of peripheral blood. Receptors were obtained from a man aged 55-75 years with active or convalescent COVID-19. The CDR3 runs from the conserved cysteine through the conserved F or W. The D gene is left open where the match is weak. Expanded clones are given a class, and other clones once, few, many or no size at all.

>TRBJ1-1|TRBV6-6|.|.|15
TGTGCCAGCAGTTACGAGGGGGGGGTGAACACTGAAGCTTTCTTT
CASSYEGGVNTEAFF
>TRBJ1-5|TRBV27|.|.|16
TGTGCCAGCAGTGAGTCCGCCACAGGGTTCGGGCAGCCCCAGCATTTT
CASSESATGFGQPQHF
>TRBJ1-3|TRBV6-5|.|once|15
TGTGCCAGCAGTTACGGGGGGGCCGGAGGAAACACCATATATTTT
CASSYGGAGGNTIYF
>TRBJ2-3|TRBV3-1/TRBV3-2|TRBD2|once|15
TGTGCCAGCAGCCAAGAGCGGGAGGTTCGCCATACGCAGTATTTT
CASSQEREVRHTQYF
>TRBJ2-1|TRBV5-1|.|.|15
TGCGCCAGCAGCTTAACCAGGGGTTTGGGTAATGAGCAGTTCTTC
CASSLTRGLGNEQFF
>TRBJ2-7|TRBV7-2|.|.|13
TGTGCCAGCAGCTGGGACAACTCCTACGAGCAGTACTTC
CASSWDNSYEQYF
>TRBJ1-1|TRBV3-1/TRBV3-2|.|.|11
TGTGCCAGCAGCTCAGGCTCTGAAGCTTTCTTT
CASSSGSEAFF
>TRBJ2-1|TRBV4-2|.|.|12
TGTGCCAGCAGCCGACAGTACAATGAGCAGTTCTTC
CASSRQYNEQFF
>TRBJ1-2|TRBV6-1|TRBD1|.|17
TGTGCCAGCAGTGACACCGGGACAGGGGGATCTAAGGAAGGCTACACCTTC
CASSDTGTGGSKEGYTF
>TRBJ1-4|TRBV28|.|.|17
TGTGCCAGCAATTCACCCGGGACATATACACTGAATGAAAAACTGTTTTTT
CASNSPGTYTLNEKLFF
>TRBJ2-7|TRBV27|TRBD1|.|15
TGTGCCAGCAGTATCAGGGGGCAAAGCTCCTACGAGCAGTACTTC
CASSIRGQSSYEQYF
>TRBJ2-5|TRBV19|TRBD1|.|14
TGTGCCAGTAGTAGGACAGGGGTGGTGGAGACCCAGTACTTC
CASSRTGVVETQYF
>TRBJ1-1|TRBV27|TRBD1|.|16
TGTGCCAGCAGTTTCCAAGGACAGGGAGTGCTCGGTGAAGCTTTCTTT
CASSFQGQGVLGEAFF
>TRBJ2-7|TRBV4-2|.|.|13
TGTGCCAGCAGCCAAGAGGCCTGGGAGGAGCAGTACTTC
CASSQEAWEEQYF
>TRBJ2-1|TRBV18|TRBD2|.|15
TGTGCCAGCTCGCCCACAACTAGCGGGGTCAATGAGCAGTTCTTC
CASSPTTSGVNEQFF
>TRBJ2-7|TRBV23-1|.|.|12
TGCGCCAGCAGTCAAGAGTGCTACGAGCAGTACTTC
CASSQECYEQYF
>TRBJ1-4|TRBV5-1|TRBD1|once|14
TGCGCCAGCAGCCCTAAAACAGGGGTCGGAAAACTGTTTTTT
CASSPKTGVGKLFF
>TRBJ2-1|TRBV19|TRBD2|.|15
TGTGCCAGTAGTATAGGGACTAGCTCGTACAATGAGCAGTTCTTC
CASSIGTSSYNEQFF
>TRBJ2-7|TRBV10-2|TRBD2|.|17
TGCGCCAGCACCCTACAGGGTCCTAGCGGGATGCGCTACGAGCAGTACTTC
CASTLQGPSGMRYEQYF
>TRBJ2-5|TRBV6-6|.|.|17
TGTGCCAGCAGTCGCCACGGACTCGACGCACTTCAAGAGACCCAGTACTTC
CASSRHGLDALQETQYF
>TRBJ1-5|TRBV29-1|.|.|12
TGCAGCGTTCTAGGGGGGGATCAGCCCCAGCATTTT
CSVLGGDQPQHF
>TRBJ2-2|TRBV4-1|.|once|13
TGCGCCAGCGGGCGGGAAAACACCGGGGAGCTGTTTTTT
CASGRENTGELFF
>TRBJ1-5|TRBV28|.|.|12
TGTGCCAGCAGTTCCGAGGGTCAGCCCCAGCATTTT
CASSSEGQPQHF
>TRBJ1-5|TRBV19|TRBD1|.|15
TGTGCCAGTAGCCCCAGGGGGCCGAGCAATCAGCCCCAGCATTTT
CASSPRGPSNQPQHF
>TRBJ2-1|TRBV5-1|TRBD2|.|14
TGCGCCAGCAGCGGGGGACTAGCGCAAAATGAGCAGTTCTTC
CASSGGLAQNEQFF
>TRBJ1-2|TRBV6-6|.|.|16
TGTGCCAGCAGCAAAAATCACAGGTCCCTCAAAAGTGGCTACACCTTC
CASSKNHRSLKSGYTF
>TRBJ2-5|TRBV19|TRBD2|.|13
TGTGCCAGTAGAGGGAGGGGACAAGAGACCCAGTACTTC
CASRGRGQETQYF
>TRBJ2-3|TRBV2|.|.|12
TGTGCCAGCAGTGCGGGTTGGGATACGCAGTATTTT
CASSAGWDTQYF
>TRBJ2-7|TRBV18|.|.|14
TGTGCCAGCTCACTCACAGGGAATTCCTACGAGCAGTACTTC
CASSLTGNSYEQYF
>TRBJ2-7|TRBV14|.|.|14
TGTGCCAGCAGTCTTTACAGGGATTCCTACGAGCAGTACTTC
CASSLYRDSYEQYF
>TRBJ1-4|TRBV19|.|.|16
TGTGCCAGTAGTCCTACGGGGGTCCCGGGTAATGAAAAACTGTTTTTT
CASSPTGVPGNEKLFF
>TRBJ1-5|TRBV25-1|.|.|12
TGTGCCAGCAAAGGGGTGGACCAGCCCCAGCATTTT
CASKGVDQPQHF
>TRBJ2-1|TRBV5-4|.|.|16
TGTGCCAGCAGCTTGTTACTTGGGACTGGGATCGATGAGCAGTTCTTC
CASSLLLGTGIDEQFF
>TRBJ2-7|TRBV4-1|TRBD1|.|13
TGCGCCAGCAGCCAAGATGACAGGGGAGAGCAGTACTTC
CASSQDDRGEQYF
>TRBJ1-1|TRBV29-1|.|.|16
TGCAGCGTTGAAGTGTCAGGGCTGGCATCCGGTGGTGAAGCTTTCTTT
CSVEVSGLASGGEAFF
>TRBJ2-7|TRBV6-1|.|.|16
TGTGCCAGCAGTGAAGCGGGGTGGGACACCCTCTACGAGCAGTACTTC
CASSEAGWDTLYEQYF
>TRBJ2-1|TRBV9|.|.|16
TGTGCCAGCAGCGTAACCCCGGGGCAGGGGTCGAATGAGCAGTTCTTC
CASSVTPGQGSNEQFF
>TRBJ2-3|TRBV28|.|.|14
TGTGCCAGCAGTTTACAGGGGTACACAGATACGCAGTATTTT
CASSLQGYTDTQYF
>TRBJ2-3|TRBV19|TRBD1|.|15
TGTGCCAGTAGTATCCCAGGGGGCGCGAAAGATACGCAGTATTTT
CASSIPGGAKDTQYF
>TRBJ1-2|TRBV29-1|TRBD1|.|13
TGCAGCGTTTCAGGGACAGGGGCATATGGCTACACCTTC
CSVSGTGAYGYTF
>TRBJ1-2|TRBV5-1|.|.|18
TGCGCCAGCAGCTTCCAAACTCCCGGGACTGCCTCTAACTATGGCTACACCTTC
CASSFQTPGTASNYGYTF
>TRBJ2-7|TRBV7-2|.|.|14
TGTGCCAGCAGCTCGCAGGGTAGCGGCTACGAGCAGTACTTC
CASSSQGSGYEQYF
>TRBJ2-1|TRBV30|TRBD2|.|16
TGTGCCTGGAGTAAGAACGGGAGGAAGGTCGGGAATGAGCAGTTCTTC
CAWSKNGRKVGNEQFF
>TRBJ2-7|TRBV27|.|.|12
TGTGCCAGCTGGGGCCCTGGAAACGAGCAGTACTTC
CASWGPGNEQYF
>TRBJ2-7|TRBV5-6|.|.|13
TGTGCCAGCAGCTTGGACAGGGCCTACGAGCAGTACTTC
CASSLDRAYEQYF
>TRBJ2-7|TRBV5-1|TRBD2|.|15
TGCGCCAGCAGCTTGACTAGCGGGTTTACCTACGAGCAGTACTTC
CASSLTSGFTYEQYF
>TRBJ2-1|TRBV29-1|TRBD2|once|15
TGCAGCGCCATCGCTAGCGGCAGAGGAAACAATGAGCAGTTCTTC
CSAIASGRGNNEQFF
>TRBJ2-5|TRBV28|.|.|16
TGTGCCAGCAGTTTAGGGCAGGGGCTAGGGAAGGAGACCCAGTACTTC
CASSLGQGLGKETQYF
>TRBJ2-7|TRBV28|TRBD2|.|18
TGTGCCAGCAGTTTTACCTGGACTAGCGGGAGGGTCTCCTACGAGCAGTACTTC
CASSFTWTSGRVSYEQYF
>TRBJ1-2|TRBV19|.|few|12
TGTGCCAGTAGTCCCGAGAAAAACGTCTACACCTTC
CASSPEKNVYTF
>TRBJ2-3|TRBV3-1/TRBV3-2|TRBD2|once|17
TGTGCCAGCAGCCAAGAAAGCCTAGCGGGCGTCACAGATACGCAGTATTTT
CASSQESLAGVTDTQYF